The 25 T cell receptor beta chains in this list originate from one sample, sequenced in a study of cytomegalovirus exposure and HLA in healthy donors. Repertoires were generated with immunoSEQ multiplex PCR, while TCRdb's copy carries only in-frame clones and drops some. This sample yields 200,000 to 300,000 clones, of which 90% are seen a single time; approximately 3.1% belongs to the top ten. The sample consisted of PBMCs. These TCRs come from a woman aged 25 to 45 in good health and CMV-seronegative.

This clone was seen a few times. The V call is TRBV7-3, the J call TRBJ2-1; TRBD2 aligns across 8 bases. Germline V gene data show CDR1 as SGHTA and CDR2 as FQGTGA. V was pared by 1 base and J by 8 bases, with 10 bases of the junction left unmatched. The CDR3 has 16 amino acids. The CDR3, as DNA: TGTGCCAGCAGCTTAATCTCGGGAGGGCCGTTCGATGAGCAGTTCTTC. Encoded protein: CASSLISGGPFDEQFF.

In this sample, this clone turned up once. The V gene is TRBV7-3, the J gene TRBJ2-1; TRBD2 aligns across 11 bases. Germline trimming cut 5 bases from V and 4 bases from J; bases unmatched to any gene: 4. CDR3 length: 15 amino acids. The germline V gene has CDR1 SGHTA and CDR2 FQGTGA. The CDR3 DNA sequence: TGTGCCAGCAGCCCGACTAGCGGGACATACAATGAGCAGTTCTTC. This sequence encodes CASSPTSGTYNEQFF.

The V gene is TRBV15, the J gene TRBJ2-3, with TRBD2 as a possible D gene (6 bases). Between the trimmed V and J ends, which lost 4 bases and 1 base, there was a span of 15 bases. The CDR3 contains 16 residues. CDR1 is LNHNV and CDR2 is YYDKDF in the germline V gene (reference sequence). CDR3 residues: CATSKPTRVGTDTQYF. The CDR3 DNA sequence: TGTGCCACCAGCAAACCGACTAGAGTAGGCACAGATACGCAGTATTTT. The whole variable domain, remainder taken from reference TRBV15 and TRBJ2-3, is DAMVIQNPRYQVTQFGKPVTLSCSQTLNHNVMYWYQQKSSQAPKLLFHYYDKDFNNEADTPDNFQSRRPNTSFCFLDIRSPGLGDTAMYLCATSKPTRVGTDTQYFGPGTRLTVL.

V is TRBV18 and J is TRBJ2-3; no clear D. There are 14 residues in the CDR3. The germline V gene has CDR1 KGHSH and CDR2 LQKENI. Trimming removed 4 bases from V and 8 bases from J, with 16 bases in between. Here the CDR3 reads CASSLQTLPGTQYF. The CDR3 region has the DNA TGTGCCAGCTCACTACAGACCCTCCCTGGTACGCAGTATTTT.

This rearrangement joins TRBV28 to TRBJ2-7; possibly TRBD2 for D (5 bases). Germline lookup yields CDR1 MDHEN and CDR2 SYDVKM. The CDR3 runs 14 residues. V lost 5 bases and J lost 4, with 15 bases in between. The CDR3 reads CASSMRTLNYEQYF. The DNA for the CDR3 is TGTGCCAGCAGTATGAGGACTTTAAATTACGAGCAGTACTTC.

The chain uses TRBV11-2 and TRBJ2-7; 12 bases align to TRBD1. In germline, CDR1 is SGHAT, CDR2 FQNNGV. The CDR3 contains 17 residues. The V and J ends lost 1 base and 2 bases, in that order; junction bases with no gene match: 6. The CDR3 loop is CASSLVGGQGAAYEQYF. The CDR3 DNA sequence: TGTGCCAGCAGCTTAGTGGGGGGACAGGGGGCCGCCTACGAGCAGTACTTC.

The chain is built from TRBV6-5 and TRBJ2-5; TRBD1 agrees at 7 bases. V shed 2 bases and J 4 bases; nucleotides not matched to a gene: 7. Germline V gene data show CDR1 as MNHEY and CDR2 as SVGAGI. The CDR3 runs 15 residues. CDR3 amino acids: CASSYGGRDRETQYF. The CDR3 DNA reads TGTGCCAGCAGTTACGGGGGCAGGGACAGAGAGACCCAGTACTTC.

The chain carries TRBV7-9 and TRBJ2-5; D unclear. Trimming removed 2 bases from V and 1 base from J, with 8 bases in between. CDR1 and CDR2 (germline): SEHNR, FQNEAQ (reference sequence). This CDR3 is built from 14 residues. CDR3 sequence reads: CASSLSDGQETQYF. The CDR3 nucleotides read TGTGCCAGCAGCTTATCTGACGGCCAAGAGACCCAGTACTTC.

The CDR3 here is CATSRDIRDRTNTDTQYF. In DNA, the CDR3 is TGTGCCACCAGCAGAGATATACGGGACCGAACAAACACAGATACGCAGTATTTT. V gene TRBV15 combines with J gene TRBJ2-3; D tentatively reads TRBD1 or TRBD2 (5 bases each). V gave up 0 bases and J gave up 2 bases, with 18 bases separating them. This CDR3 region has 18 residues. Germline lookup yields CDR1 LNHNV and CDR2 YYDKDF (reference sequence).

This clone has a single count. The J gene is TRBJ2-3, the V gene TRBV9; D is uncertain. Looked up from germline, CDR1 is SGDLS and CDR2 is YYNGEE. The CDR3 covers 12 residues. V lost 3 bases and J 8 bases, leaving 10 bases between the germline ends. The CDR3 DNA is TGTGCCAGCAGCGCCGTAATCGGTACGCAGTATTTT. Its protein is CASSAVIGTQYF.

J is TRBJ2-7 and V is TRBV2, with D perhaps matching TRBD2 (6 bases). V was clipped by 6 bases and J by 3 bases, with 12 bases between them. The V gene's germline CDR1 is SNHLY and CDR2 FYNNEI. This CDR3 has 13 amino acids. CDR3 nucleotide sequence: TGTGCCAGCAGGGGAGGAGCGGGCTACGAGCAGTACTTC. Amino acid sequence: CASRGGAGYEQYF.

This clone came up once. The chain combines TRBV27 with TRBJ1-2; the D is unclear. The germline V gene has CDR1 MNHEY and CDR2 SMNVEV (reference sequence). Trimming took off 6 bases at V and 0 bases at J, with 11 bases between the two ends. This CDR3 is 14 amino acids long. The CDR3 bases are TGTGCCAGCAGCCCAGGATGGGCTAACTATGGCTACACCTTC. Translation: CASSPGWANYGYTF.

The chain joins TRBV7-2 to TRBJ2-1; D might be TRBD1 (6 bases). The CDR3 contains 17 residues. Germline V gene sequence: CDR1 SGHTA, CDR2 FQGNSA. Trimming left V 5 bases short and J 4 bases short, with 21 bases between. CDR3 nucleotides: TGTGCCAGCAGCCACCCGGCCCCAATGGGGGCTTACAATGAGCAGTTCTTC. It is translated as CASSHPAPMGAYNEQFF.

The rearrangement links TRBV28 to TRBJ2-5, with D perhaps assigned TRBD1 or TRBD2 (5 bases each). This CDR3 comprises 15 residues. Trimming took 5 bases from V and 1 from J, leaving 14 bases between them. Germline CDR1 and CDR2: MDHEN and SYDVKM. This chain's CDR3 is CASSPALGVQETQYF. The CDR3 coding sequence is TGTGCCAGCAGTCCAGCCTTGGGGGTCCAAGAGACCCAGTACTTC.

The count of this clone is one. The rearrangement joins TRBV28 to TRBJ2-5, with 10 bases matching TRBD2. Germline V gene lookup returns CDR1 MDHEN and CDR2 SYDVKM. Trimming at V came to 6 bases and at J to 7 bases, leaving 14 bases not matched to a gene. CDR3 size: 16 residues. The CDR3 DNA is TGTGCCAGCAGCCACGACCTAGCGGGAGAGAAGGTGACCCAGTACTTC. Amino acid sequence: CASSHDLAGEKVTQYF.

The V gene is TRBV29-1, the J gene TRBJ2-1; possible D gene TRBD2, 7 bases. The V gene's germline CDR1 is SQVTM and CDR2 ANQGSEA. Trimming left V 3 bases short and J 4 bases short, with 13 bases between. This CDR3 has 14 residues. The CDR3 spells CSVERGGPYNEQFF. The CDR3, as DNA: TGCAGCGTTGAGAGGGGGGGCCCATACAATGAGCAGTTCTTC.

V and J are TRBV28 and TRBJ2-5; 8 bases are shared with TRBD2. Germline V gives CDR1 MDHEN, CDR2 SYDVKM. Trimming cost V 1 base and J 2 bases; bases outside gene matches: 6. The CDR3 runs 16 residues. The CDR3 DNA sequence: TGTGCCAGCAGTTTATACGCTAGCGGGTTACAAGAGACCCAGTACTTC. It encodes CASSLYASGLQETQYF.

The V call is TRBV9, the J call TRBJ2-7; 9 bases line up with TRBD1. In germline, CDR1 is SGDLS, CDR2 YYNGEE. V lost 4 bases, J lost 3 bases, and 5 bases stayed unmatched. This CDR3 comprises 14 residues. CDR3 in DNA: TGTGCCAGCAGCCTCGGGACAGGGCTCTACGAGCAGTACTTC. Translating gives CASSLGTGLYEQYF.

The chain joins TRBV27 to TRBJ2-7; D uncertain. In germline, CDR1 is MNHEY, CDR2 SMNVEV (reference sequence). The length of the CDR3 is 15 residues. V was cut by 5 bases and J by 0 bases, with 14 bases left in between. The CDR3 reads CASSPYPPASYEQYF. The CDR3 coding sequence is TGTGCCAGCAGTCCCTACCCACCAGCCTCCTACGAGCAGTACTTC.

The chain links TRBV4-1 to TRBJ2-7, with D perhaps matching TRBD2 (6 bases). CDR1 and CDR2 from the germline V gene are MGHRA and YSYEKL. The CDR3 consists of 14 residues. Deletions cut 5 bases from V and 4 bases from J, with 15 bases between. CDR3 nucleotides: TGCGCCAGCAGCTCCCGACTAGAAGCATACGAGCAGTACTTC. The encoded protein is CASSSRLEAYEQYF.

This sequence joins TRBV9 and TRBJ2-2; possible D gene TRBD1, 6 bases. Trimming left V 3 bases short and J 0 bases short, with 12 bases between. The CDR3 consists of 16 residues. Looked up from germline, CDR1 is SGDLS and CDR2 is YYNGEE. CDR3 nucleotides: TGTGCCAGCAGCGGTTCGGGACATTCGAACACCGGGGAGCTGTTTTTT. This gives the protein CASSGSGHSNTGELFF.

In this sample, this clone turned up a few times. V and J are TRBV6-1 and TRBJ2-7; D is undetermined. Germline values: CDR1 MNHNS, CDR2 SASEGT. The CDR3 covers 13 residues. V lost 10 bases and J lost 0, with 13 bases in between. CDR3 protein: CANSEYLSYEQYF. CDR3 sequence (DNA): TGTGCCAACTCCGAGTACCTCTCCTACGAGCAGTACTTC.

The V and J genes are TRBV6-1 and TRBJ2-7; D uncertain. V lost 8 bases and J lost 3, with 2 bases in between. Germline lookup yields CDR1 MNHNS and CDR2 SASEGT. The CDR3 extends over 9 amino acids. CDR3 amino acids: CASGYEQYF. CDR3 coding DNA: TGTGCCAGCGGCTACGAGCAGTACTTC.

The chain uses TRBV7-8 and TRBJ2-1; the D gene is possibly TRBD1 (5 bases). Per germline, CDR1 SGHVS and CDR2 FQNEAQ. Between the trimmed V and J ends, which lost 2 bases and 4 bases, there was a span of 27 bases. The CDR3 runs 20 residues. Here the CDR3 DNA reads TGTGCCAGCAGCTTAAGTCGTGAGACAGCCAACCTAGATTTTTACAATGAGCAGTTCTTC. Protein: CASSLSRETANLDFYNEQFF.

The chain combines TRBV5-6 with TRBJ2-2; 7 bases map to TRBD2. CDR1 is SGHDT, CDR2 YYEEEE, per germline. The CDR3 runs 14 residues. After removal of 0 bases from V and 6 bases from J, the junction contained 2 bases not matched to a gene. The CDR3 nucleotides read TGTGCCAGCAGCTTGGTGGGGGGGGCCGGGGAGCTGTTTTTT. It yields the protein CASSLVGGAGELFF. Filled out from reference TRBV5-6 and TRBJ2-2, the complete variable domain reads DAGVTQSPTHLIKTRGQQVTLRCSPKSGHDTVSWYQQALGQGPQFIFQYYEEEERQRGNFPDRFSGHQFPNYSSELNVNALLLGDSALYLCASSLVGGAGELFFGEGSRLTVL.